This T cell receptor (beta chain) was profiled in a study of read filtering for tumor transcriptome and immune sequencing. CDR1 and CDR2 (germline): LGHNA, YNFKEQ. The CDR3 extends over 16 amino acids. The V gene end was trimmed by 3 bases and the J gene end by 0 bases; junction bases not matched to a gene: 8. Molecular barcoded adaptors covering alpha/delta and beta/gamma chains were used on about 390 ng RNA. TCRdb analysed the reads with MiXCR anew, one entry per CDR3 protein. The sample consists of around 140,000 distinct CDR3 sequences, less than 15% of them appearing once. The rearrangement links TRBV4-2 to TRBJ2-7; 7 bases agree with TRBD1. Sequencing was performed on a population of CD138-negative cells sorted from bone marrow. This TCR came from a donor at least 40 years old with multiple myeloma. CDR3 sequence reads: CASSQETGPGSYEQYF. The CDR3 DNA reads TGTGCCAGCAGCCAGGAGACAGGGCCTGGCTCCTACGAGCAGTACTTC.